These 10 T cell receptor beta chains came from one sample sequenced in a study of blood T cell repertoires in COVID-19. TCRdb's copy holds only in-frame clones and misses some; the assay was immunoSEQ multiplex PCR. The sample has 100,000 or so clones; less than 80% are singletons. The sequenced sample was peripheral blood. Receptors originate from a woman aged 80 or over with acute or convalescent COVID-19.

This clone was seen a handful of times. This rearrangement joins TRBV30 to TRBJ1-1, with D perhaps TRBD1 (5 bases). CDR1 and CDR2 from the germline V gene are GTSNPN and SVGIG (reference sequence). The ends were cut back, 0 bases at V and 1 base at J, with 12 bases in the middle. This CDR3 is built from 15 residues. The DNA for the CDR3 is TGTGCCTGGAGTGTACCACGACAGCAGAACACTGAAGCTTTCTTT. The encoded protein is CAWSVPRQQNTEAFF.

The V call is TRBV6-1, the J call TRBJ2-3; 7 bases fit TRBD1. CDR1 is MNHNS and CDR2 is SASEGT in the germline V gene. The CDR3 contains 15 residues. The junction had 6 bases not matched to a gene; V was cut back by 6 bases and J by 0 bases. The CDR3 DNA is TGTGCCAGCAGGATAGGGACAGCGAGCACAGATACGCAGTATTTT. Amino acid sequence: CASRIGTASTDTQYF.

This sequence joins TRBV28 and TRBJ1-1; 8 bases map to TRBD1. Per germline, CDR1 MDHEN and CDR2 SYDVKM. J gave up 0 bases and V 9 bases, and 6 bases lay outside the gene matches. CDR3 length equals 14 residues. The CDR3 loop reads CASMDRAMNTEAFF. The CDR3 DNA follows: TGTGCCAGTATGGACAGGGCCATGAACACTGAAGCTTTCTTT.

This clone has just one count. V usage is TRBV6-5 and J usage is TRBJ1-1; D is uncertain. The CDR3 contains 12 residues. The germline V and J ends were trimmed by 8 bases and 5 bases, with 12 bases remaining between them. Germline CDR1 MNHEY, CDR2 SVGAGI. This chain's CDR3 is CASLPSRTEAFF. CDR3 DNA sequence: TGTGCCAGCCTTCCTTCTAGGACTGAAGCTTTCTTT.

The chain links TRBV7-2 to TRBJ2-2, with a tentative D call TRBD2 (5 bases). The germline V and J ends were trimmed by 1 base and 1 base, with 10 bases remaining between them. CDR1 is SGHTA and CDR2 is FQGNSA in the germline V gene. This CDR3 has 16 amino acids. For the CDR3, the DNA is TGTGCCAGCAGCTTAGGACGGACTCAGAACACCGGGGAGCTGTTTTTT. It encodes CASSLGRTQNTGELFF.

The chain combines TRBV18 with TRBJ2-2; 10 bases fit TRBD1. Trimming cost V 1 base and J 4 bases; bases outside gene matches: 3. Germline V gene data show CDR1 as KGHSH and CDR2 as LQKENI. The CDR3 sequence is 16 residues long. Here the CDR3 DNA reads TGTGCCAGCTCACCACGACAGGGGGCGTCCACCGGGGAGCTGTTTTTT. Its translation: CASSPRQGASTGELFF.

The chain is built from TRBV5-4 and TRBJ2-1; TRBD2 agrees at 12 bases. The CDR3 sequence is 15 residues long. The trim removed 7 bases at V and 6 bases at J, leaving 8 bases unmatched. The germline CDR1 and CDR2 sequences are SGHNT and YYREEE (reference sequence). Here the CDR3 reads CASGRWTSGANEQFF. CDR3 DNA: TGTGCCAGCGGTAGATGGACTAGCGGGGCCAATGAGCAGTTCTTC.

CDR3 sequence: CASSQAVSSGGGNEQFF. CDR3 in DNA: TGCGCCAGCAGCCAGGCGGTGTCTAGCGGGGGAGGGAATGAGCAGTTCTTC. J is TRBJ2-1 and V is TRBV4-3; 10 bases are shared with TRBD2. The CDR3 runs to 17 residues. The V and J ends lost 3 bases and 7 bases, in that order; junction bases with no gene match: 12. The germline gives CDR1 LGHNA, CDR2 YSLEER.

The rearrangement joins TRBV6-5 to TRBJ2-2; a possible D gene is TRBD1 (5 bases). CDR3 size: 13 residues. Trimming removed 10 bases from V and 7 bases from J, with 16 bases in between. The germline V gene encodes CDR1 MNHEY and CDR2 SVGAGI. CDR3: CAITRTYGGELFF. CDR3 DNA sequence: TGTGCCATAACCCGGACATATGGCGGGGAGCTGTTTTTT.

V gene TRBV6-5 combines with J gene TRBJ2-3, with D possibly being TRBD2 (6 bases). This CDR3 has 15 residues. Trimming took 6 bases from V and 2 from J, leaving 15 bases between them. Per germline, CDR1 MNHEY and CDR2 SVGAGI. DNA of the CDR3: TGTGCCAGCAGCAGAACTAGCTCTCCCACAGATACGCAGTATTTT. Its translation is CASSRTSSPTDTQYF.